This is a list of T cell receptor beta chains from one sample in a study of T-cell reconstitution after alpha-beta-depleted transplantation in children. TCRdb analysed the PCR reads with MiXCR anew, one entry per CDR3 protein. The sample holds about 1,000,000 distinct CDR3 sequences, about 29% seen once. Sequencing was performed on PBMCs, mostly from graft donor cells, taken 360 days after TCRalphabeta/CD19-depleted stem cell transplant. All receptors come from a boy under two years old who had a stem cell transplant for SCID, so the T cells may come from the graft donor. The CDR3 runs from the conserved cysteine through the conserved F or W. Each record gives: clone size, J gene, V gene, D gene, CDR3 DNA, CDR3 protein. D genes are given only for firm matches. The size field is filled for only some rows; it gives once, few, many or a size class.

clone_size: .
j_call: TRBJ2-3
v_call: TRBV13
d_call: .
cdr3_nt: TGTGCCAGCAGACAACCCCTAGCGGATACGCAGTATTTT
cdr3_aa: CASRQPLADTQYF

clone_size: few
j_call: TRBJ2-5
v_call: TRBV5-4
d_call: .
cdr3_nt: TGTGCCAGCAGCTTGTGGGGGCTGAAAGAGACCCAGTACTTC
cdr3_aa: CASSLWGLKETQYF

clone_size: few
j_call: TRBJ1-4
v_call: TRBV4-2
d_call: .
cdr3_nt: TGTGCCAGCAGATATGCAACTAATGAAAAACTGTTTTTT
cdr3_aa: CASRYATNEKLFF

clone_size: once
j_call: TRBJ2-5
v_call: TRBV4-1
d_call: .
cdr3_nt: TGCGCCAGCAGCCAAGGGAGGACCGCGACAAGACAAGAGACCCAGTACTTC
cdr3_aa: CASSQGRTATRQETQYF

clone_size: .
j_call: TRBJ1-5
v_call: TRBV6-1
d_call: TRBD1
cdr3_nt: TGTGCCAGCAGCTCCCGGGACAGGGGACACCAGCCCCAGCATTTT
cdr3_aa: CASSSRDRGHQPQHF

clone_size: few
j_call: TRBJ2-1
v_call: TRBV12-3/TRBV12-4
d_call: .
cdr3_nt: TGTGCCAGCAGTTTCTCGGACCCATGGAGCGATGAGCAGTTCTTC
cdr3_aa: CASSFSDPWSDEQFF

clone_size: few
j_call: TRBJ2-1
v_call: TRBV5-1
d_call: .
cdr3_nt: TGCGCCAGCAGCTTGTCCCCTAACAATGAGCAGTTCTTC
cdr3_aa: CASSLSPNNEQFF

clone_size: .
j_call: TRBJ1-3
v_call: TRBV27
d_call: .
cdr3_nt: TGTGCCAGCAGTTTCGACACGCGGGGAATCTCTGGAAACACCATATATTTT
cdr3_aa: CASSFDTRGISGNTIYF

clone_size: few
j_call: TRBJ2-7
v_call: TRBV28
d_call: .
cdr3_nt: TGTGCCAGTGCCCGGGACACATCCTACGAGCAGTACTTC
cdr3_aa: CASARDTSYEQYF

clone_size: few
j_call: TRBJ1-6
v_call: TRBV28
d_call: .
cdr3_nt: TGTGCCAGCAGCCGAACTGCCCACTATAATTCACCCCTCCACTTT
cdr3_aa: CASSRTAHYNSPLHF

clone_size: .
j_call: TRBJ2-2
v_call: TRBV4-2
d_call: .
cdr3_nt: TGTGCCAGCAGCCCTACCCCGACTAGGGCGAACACCGGGGAGCTGTTTTTT
cdr3_aa: CASSPTPTRANTGELFF

clone_size: few
j_call: TRBJ2-1
v_call: TRBV5-1
d_call: TRBD1
cdr3_nt: TGCGCCAGCAGCCCAGGACAGGGTATTTTTCCCAATGAGCAGTTCTTC
cdr3_aa: CASSPGQGIFPNEQFF

clone_size: few
j_call: TRBJ2-1
v_call: TRBV15
d_call: .
cdr3_nt: TGTGCCACCAACAGCGCTCTGGGGGAGCAGTTCTTC
cdr3_aa: CATNSALGEQFF

clone_size: once
j_call: TRBJ1-1
v_call: TRBV4-2
d_call: .
cdr3_nt: TGTGCCAGCAGCCCCTCGGGGCCGGGGGACACTGAAGCTTTCTTT
cdr3_aa: CASSPSGPGDTEAFF

clone_size: few
j_call: TRBJ2-7
v_call: TRBV12-3/TRBV12-4
d_call: .
cdr3_nt: TGTGCCAGCAGTTCCGCACAGGCAAAGAGCTCCTACGAGCAGTACTTC
cdr3_aa: CASSSAQAKSSYEQYF

clone_size: few
j_call: TRBJ1-6
v_call: TRBV10-2
d_call: .
cdr3_nt: TGCGCCAGCAGTGAGTCCTTGGGGCTTGGTTCACCCCTCCACTTT
cdr3_aa: CASSESLGLGSPLHF

clone_size: many
j_call: TRBJ2-1
v_call: TRBV29-1
d_call: .
cdr3_nt: TGCAGCGTGGGGCGGGGCAGGAAGAGTTACAATGAGCAGTTCTTC
cdr3_aa: CSVGRGRKSYNEQFF

clone_size: .
j_call: TRBJ1-1
v_call: TRBV7-2
d_call: .
cdr3_nt: TGTGCCAGCAGCACACAGGGCCCCACTGAAGCTTTCTTT
cdr3_aa: CASSTQGPTEAFF

clone_size: .
j_call: TRBJ2-5
v_call: TRBV5-1
d_call: TRBD2
cdr3_nt: TGCGCCAGCAGCTTAAGAGGCAGCGGGGGGAGGATGGAGACCCAGTACTTC
cdr3_aa: CASSLRGSGGRMETQYF

clone_size: few
j_call: TRBJ2-7
v_call: TRBV27
d_call: TRBD1
cdr3_nt: TGTGCCAGCAGTTTATATCCCCAGCGTCCGACACAGGGGGCGGGTCCCTACGAGCAGTACTTC
cdr3_aa: CASSLYPQRPTQGAGPYEQYF

clone_size: few
j_call: TRBJ1-1
v_call: TRBV25-1
d_call: TRBD1
cdr3_nt: TGTGCCAGCAGAAGGACAGGGAGACCGAACACTGAAGCTTTCTTT
cdr3_aa: CASRRTGRPNTEAFF

clone_size: .
j_call: TRBJ2-5
v_call: TRBV20-1
d_call: TRBD1
cdr3_nt: TGCAGTGCCATCCGGGACAGGGTCGGGGAGACCCAGTACTTC
cdr3_aa: CSAIRDRVGETQYF

clone_size: .
j_call: TRBJ1-5
v_call: TRBV2
d_call: .
cdr3_nt: TGTGCCAGCAAGTGGGGGGGCGATCAGCCCCAGCATTTT
cdr3_aa: CASKWGGDQPQHF

clone_size: .
j_call: TRBJ2-7
v_call: TRBV12-3/TRBV12-4
d_call: TRBD1
cdr3_nt: TGTGCCAGCAGACGACAGGGGGGCTACTACGAGCAGTACTTC
cdr3_aa: CASRRQGGYYEQYF

clone_size: few
j_call: TRBJ2-7
v_call: TRBV12-3/TRBV12-4
d_call: TRBD1
cdr3_nt: TGTGCCAGCACCCGACAGGGGAACCACGAGCAGTACTTC
cdr3_aa: CASTRQGNHEQYF

clone_size: .
j_call: TRBJ2-7
v_call: TRBV10-1
d_call: TRBD1
cdr3_nt: TGCGCCAGTCCGGGACAGGGATCCTACGAGCAGTACTTC
cdr3_aa: CASPGQGSYEQYF

clone_size: .
j_call: TRBJ2-7
v_call: TRBV12-3/TRBV12-4
d_call: TRBD2
cdr3_nt: TGTGCCAGCAGTCGGACTAGCGGTTACGAGCAGTACTTC
cdr3_aa: CASSRTSGYEQYF

clone_size: few
j_call: TRBJ2-2
v_call: TRBV20-1
d_call: TRBD2
cdr3_nt: TGCAGTGCTAGAGATGGGGGGGCGAACACCGGGGAGCTGTTTTTT
cdr3_aa: CSARDGGANTGELFF

clone_size: few
j_call: TRBJ2-3
v_call: TRBV2
d_call: TRBD1
cdr3_nt: TGTGCCAGCAGGGGGGACAGGGCGAGCACAGATACGCAGTATTTT
cdr3_aa: CASRGDRASTDTQYF

clone_size: few
j_call: TRBJ2-1
v_call: TRBV4-3
d_call: TRBD1
cdr3_nt: TGCGCCAGCAGCCCCAGAAGGGACAGGGCTGACGGCAATGAGCAGTTCTTC
cdr3_aa: CASSPRRDRADGNEQFF

clone_size: few
j_call: TRBJ2-1
v_call: TRBV5-1
d_call: .
cdr3_nt: TGCGCCAGCAGCTTGGGGAAGCCTGGAGCAAATGGGCAGTTCTTC
cdr3_aa: CASSLGKPGANGQFF

clone_size: .
j_call: TRBJ2-6
v_call: TRBV6-1
d_call: TRBD1
cdr3_nt: TGTGCCAGCAGATCACAGGGGACTGGGGCCAACGTCCTGACTTTC
cdr3_aa: CASRSQGTGANVLTF

clone_size: .
j_call: TRBJ2-3
v_call: TRBV20-1
d_call: .
cdr3_nt: TGCAGTGCTCTCTCAGGGGCGGGAATAAGCACAGATACGCAGTATTTT
cdr3_aa: CSALSGAGISTDTQYF

clone_size: .
j_call: TRBJ2-3
v_call: TRBV6-1
d_call: TRBD1
cdr3_nt: TGTGCCAGCAGTCTCAGGGGGCACACAGATACGCAGTATTTT
cdr3_aa: CASSLRGHTDTQYF

clone_size: few
j_call: TRBJ1-1
v_call: TRBV7-4
d_call: .
cdr3_nt: TGTGCCAGCAGCCCTGAGCTAAGAAGACCGAACACTGAAGCTTTCTTT
cdr3_aa: CASSPELRRPNTEAFF

clone_size: .
j_call: TRBJ2-3
v_call: TRBV7-2
d_call: .
cdr3_nt: TGTGCCAGCACCAGCTTAGGTGGGACTTCCGGCACAGATACGCAGTATTTT
cdr3_aa: CASTSLGGTSGTDTQYF

clone_size: .
j_call: TRBJ1-1
v_call: TRBV29-1
d_call: .
cdr3_nt: TGCAGCGTTGAGGGGCGCATGTCGAACACTGAAGCTTTCTTT
cdr3_aa: CSVEGRMSNTEAFF